This entry concerns a single TCR beta chain. The data belong to a study of blood T cells in healthy people across ages. Each sample had at least 6.5 million PBMCs isolated. Primed by a sample-barcoded 5' primer and a J-beta primer mix, a second PCR proceeded for about 6 to 11 cycles. TCRdb reprocessed the 5' RACE reads via MiXCR and lists one record per CDR3 protein. This sample yields about 640,000 distinct CDR3 sequences, of which roughly 53% are seen a single time; over 30% belongs to the top ten. The source of this sequence is a man aged 55 to 69 in good health. The sequenced material came from blood.

The CDR3 DNA reads TGTGCCAGCAGCCCCGATGGCGGGGGTCAGCCCCAGCATTTT. Its translation: CASSPDGGGQPQHF. The chain is built from TRBV2 and TRBJ1-5; D perhaps matches TRBD1 (5 bases). The germline CDR1 and CDR2 sequences are SNHLY and FYNNEI. Trimming shortened V by 6 bases and J by 6 bases, and 15 bases separated the two germline ends. CDR3 length equals 14 residues.